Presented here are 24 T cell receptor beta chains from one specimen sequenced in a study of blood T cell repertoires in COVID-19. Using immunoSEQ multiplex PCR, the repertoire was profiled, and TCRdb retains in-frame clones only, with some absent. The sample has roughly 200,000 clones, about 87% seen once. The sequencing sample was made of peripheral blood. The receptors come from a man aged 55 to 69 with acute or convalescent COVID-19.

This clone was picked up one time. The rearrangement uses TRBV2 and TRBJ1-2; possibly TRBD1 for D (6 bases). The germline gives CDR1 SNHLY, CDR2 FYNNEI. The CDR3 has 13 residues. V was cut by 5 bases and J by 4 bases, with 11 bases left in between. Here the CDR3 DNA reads TGTGCCAGCAGTCCCCGGGACACCTATGGCTACACCTTC. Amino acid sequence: CASSPRDTYGYTF.

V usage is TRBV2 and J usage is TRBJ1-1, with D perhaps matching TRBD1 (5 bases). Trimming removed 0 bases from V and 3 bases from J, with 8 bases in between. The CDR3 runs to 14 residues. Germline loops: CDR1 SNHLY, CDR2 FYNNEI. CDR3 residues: CASSEAKGHTEAFF. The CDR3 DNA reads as TGTGCCAGCAGTGAAGCAAAGGGGCACACTGAAGCTTTCTTT.

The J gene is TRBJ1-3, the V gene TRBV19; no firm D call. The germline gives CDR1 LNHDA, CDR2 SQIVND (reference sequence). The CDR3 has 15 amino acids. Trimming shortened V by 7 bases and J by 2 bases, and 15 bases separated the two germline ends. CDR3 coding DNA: TGTGCCAGTATAGAGGGCCCGAGACCTGGAAACACCATATATTTT. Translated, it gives CASIEGPRPGNTIYF.

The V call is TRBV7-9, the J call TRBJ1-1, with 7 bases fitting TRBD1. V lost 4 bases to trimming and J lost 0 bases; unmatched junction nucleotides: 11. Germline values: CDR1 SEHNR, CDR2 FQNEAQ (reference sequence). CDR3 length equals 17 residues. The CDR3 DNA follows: TGTGCCAGCAGCTCGTCGGACAGGTTCCTCATGAACACTGAAGCTTTCTTT. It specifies CASSSSDRFLMNTEAFF.

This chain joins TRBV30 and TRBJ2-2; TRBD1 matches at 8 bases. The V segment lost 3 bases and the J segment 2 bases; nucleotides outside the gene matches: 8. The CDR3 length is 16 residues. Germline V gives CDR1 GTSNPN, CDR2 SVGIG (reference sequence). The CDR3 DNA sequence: TGTGCCTGGAGGGCAGGGGGCGGAGGAAACACCGGGGAGCTGTTTTTT. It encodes CAWRAGGGGNTGELFF.

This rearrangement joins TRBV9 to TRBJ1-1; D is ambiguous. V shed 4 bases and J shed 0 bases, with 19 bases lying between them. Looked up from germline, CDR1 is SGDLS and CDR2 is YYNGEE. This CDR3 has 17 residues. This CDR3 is CASSPRGSAGMNTEAFF. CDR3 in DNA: TGTGCCAGCAGCCCCCGTGGGTCCGCGGGGATGAACACTGAAGCTTTCTTT.

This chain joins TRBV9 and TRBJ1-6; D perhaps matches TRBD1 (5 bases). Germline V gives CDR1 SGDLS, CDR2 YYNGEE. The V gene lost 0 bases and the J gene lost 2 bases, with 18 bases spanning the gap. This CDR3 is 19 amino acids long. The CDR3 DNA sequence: TGTGCCAGCAGCGTAGAGGGTCGGGGGGTCAGGCCCTATAATTCACCCCTCCACTTT. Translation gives CASSVEGRGVRPYNSPLHF. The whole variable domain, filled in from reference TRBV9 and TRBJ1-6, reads DSGVTQTPKHLITATGQRVTLRCSPRSGDLSVYWYQQSLDQGLQFLIQYYNGEERAKGNILERFSAQQFPDLHSELNLSSLELGDSALYFCASSVEGRGVRPYNSPLHFGNGTRLTVT.

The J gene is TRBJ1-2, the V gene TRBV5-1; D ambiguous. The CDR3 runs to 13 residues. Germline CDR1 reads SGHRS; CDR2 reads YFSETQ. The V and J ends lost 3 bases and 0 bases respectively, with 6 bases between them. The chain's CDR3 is CASSSVANYGYTF. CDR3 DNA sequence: TGCGCCAGCAGCTCGGTAGCTAACTATGGCTACACCTTC. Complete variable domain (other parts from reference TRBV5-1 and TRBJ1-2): KAGVTQTPRYLIKTRGQQVTLSCSPISGHRSVSWYQQTPGQGLQFLFEYFSETQRNKGNFPGRFSGRQFSNSRSEMNVSTLELGDSALYLCASSSVANYGYTFGSGTRLTVV.

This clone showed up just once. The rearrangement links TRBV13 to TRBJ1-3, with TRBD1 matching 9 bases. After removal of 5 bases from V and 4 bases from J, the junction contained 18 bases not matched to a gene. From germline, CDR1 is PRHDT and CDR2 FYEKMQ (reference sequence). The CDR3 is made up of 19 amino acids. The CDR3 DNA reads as TGTGCCAGCAGCCAATCCACTCGCTTTGGGACAGGGAAGGGAAACACCATATATTTT. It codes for CASSQSTRFGTGKGNTIYF.

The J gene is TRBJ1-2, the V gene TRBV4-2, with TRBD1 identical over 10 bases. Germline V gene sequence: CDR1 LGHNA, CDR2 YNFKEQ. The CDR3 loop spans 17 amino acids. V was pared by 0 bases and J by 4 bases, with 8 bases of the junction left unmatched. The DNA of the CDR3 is TGTGCCAGCAGCCAAGAGCCGACAGGGGGCCGGAGCTATGGCTACACCTTC. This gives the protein CASSQEPTGGRSYGYTF.

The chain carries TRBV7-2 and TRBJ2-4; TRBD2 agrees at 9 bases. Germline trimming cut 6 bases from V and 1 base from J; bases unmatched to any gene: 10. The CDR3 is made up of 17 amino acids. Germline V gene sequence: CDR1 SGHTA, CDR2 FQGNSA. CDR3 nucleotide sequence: TGTGCCAGCAGACGCGCCGCGGGGGGGCGGGCCAAAAACATTCAGTACTTC. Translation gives CASRRAAGGRAKNIQYF.

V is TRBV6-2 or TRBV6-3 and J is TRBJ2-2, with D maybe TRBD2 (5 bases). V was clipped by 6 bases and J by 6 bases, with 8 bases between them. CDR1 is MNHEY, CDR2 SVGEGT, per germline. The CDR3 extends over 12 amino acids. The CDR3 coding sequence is TGTGCCAGCAGCCTCGGGGCCGGGGAGCTGTTTTTT. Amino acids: CASSLGAGELFF.

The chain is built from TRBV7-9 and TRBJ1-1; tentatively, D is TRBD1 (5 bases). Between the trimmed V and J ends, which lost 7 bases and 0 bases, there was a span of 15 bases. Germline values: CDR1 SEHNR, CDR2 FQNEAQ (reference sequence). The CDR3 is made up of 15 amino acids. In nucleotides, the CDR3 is TGTGCCAGCAAACCGGCGGGGGTCATGAACACTGAAGCTTTCTTT. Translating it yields CASKPAGVMNTEAFF. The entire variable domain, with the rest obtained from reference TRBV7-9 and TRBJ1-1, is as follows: DTGVSQNPRHKITKRGQNVTFRCDPISEHNRLYWYRQTLGQGPEFLTYFQNEAQLEKSRLLSDRFSAERPKGSFSTLEIQRTEQGDSAMYLCASKPAGVMNTEAFFGQGTRLTVV.

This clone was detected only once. In nucleotides, the CDR3 is TGTGCCAGCAATACAGGGGGCGCTGTATCCTACGAGCAGTACTTC. Encoded protein: CASNTGGAVSYEQYF. The chain is built from TRBV2 and TRBJ2-7, with 9 bases identical to TRBD1. The V segment lost 7 bases and the J segment 1 base; nucleotides outside the gene matches: 8. The CDR3 is 15 residues long. The germline CDR1 and CDR2 sequences are SNHLY and FYNNEI.

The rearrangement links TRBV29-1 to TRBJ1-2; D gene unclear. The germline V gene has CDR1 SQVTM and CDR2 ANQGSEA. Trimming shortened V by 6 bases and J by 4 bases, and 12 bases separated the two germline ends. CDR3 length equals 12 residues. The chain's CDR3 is CSVGPGSYGYTF. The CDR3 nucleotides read TGCAGCGTAGGCCCCGGGAGCTATGGCTACACCTTC.

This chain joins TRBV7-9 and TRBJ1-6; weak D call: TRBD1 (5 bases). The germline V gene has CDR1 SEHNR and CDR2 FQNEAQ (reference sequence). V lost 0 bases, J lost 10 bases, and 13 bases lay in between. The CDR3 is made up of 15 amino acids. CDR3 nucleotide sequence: TGTGCCAGCAGCTTAGCTGGTAAGGGGTACTCACCCCTCCACTTT. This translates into CASSLAGKGYSPLHF. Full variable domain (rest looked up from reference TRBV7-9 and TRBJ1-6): DTGVSQNPRHKITKRGQNVTFRCDPISEHNRLYWYRQTLGQGPEFLTYFQNEAQLEKSRLLSDRFSAERPKGSFSTLEIQRTEQGDSAMYLCASSLAGKGYSPLHFGNGTRLTVT.

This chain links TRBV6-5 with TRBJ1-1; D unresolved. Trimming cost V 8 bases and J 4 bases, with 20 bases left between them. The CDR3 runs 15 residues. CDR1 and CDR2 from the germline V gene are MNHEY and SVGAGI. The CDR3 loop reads CASGRRTGSRTEAFF. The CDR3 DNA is TGTGCCAGCGGACGCCGGACGGGGAGCCGCACTGAAGCTTTCTTT.

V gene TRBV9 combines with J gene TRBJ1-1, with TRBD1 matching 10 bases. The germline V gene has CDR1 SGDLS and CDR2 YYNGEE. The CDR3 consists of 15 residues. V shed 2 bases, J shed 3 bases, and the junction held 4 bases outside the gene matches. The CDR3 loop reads CASSVGQGPDTEAFF. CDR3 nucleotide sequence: TGTGCCAGCAGCGTGGGACAGGGGCCAGACACTGAAGCTTTCTTT. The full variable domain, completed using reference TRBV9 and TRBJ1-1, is DSGVTQTPKHLITATGQRVTLRCSPRSGDLSVYWYQQSLDQGLQFLIQYYNGEERAKGNILERFSAQQFPDLHSELNLSSLELGDSALYFCASSVGQGPDTEAFFGQGTRLTVV.

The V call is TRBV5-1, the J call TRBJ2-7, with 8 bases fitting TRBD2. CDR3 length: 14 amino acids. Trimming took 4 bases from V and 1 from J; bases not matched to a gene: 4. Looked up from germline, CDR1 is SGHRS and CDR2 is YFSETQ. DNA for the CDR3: TGCGCCAGCAGCCCGCGGGGGGTATCCTACGAGCAGTACTTC. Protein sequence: CASSPRGVSYEQYF.

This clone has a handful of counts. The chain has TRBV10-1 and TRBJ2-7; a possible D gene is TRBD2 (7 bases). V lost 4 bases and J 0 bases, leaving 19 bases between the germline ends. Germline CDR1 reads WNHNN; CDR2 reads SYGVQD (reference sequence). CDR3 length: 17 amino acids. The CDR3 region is CASSGGGHPLSSYEQYF. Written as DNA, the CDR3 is TGCGCCAGCAGTGGGGGGGGACACCCACTAAGCTCCTACGAGCAGTACTTC.

The CDR3 nucleotides read TGTGCCAGCAGCTCAGTTAGAGGCTCCTACAATGAGCAGTTCTTC. Translating gives CASSSVRGSYNEQFF. The chain carries TRBV11-2 and TRBJ2-1; D is ambiguous. This CDR3 has 15 residues. In germline, CDR1 is SGHAT, CDR2 FQNNGV. Trimming pared 4 bases from V and 0 bases from J, leaving 10 bases between.

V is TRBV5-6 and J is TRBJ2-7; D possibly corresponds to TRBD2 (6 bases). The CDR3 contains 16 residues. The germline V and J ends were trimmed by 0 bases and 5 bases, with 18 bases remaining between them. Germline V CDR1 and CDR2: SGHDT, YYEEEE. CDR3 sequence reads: CASSLALRPGEDEQYF. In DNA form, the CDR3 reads TGTGCCAGCAGCTTGGCTTTAAGGCCCGGGGAGGACGAGCAGTACTTC.

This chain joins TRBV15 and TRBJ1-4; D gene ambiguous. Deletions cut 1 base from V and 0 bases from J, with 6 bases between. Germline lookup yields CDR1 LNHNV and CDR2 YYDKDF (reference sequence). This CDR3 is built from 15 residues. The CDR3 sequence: CATSRGGATNEKLFF. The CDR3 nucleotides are TGTGCCACCAGCAGAGGTGGAGCAACTAATGAAAAACTGTTTTTT.

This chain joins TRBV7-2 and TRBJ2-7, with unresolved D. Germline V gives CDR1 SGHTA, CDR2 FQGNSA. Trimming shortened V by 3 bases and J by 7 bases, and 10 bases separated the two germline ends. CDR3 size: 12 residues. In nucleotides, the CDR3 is TGTGCCAGCAGCTTCAGATGGCGGGAGCAGTACTTC. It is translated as CASSFRWREQYF.